This T cell receptor (beta chain) was observed in a study of cytomegalovirus exposure and HLA in healthy donors listed by TCRdb under 2017. Study-wide context: In an earlier analysis of several hundred of the donors, approximately 260 Gb of sequence data and 100 million or so unique TCR beta sequences from about 179 million T cells were reported. Five DR-DQ haplotypes were handled as single units for association and clustering, since linkage in the cohort was strong. An early release covering 550 to 650 HLA-typed donors comprised about 320 gigabases of sequencing data and some 79 million unique TCR sequences. The study aimed to test whether cataloging public T cell receptors could reveal signatures of past pathogen exposure. Besides the first cohort of hundreds of subjects, a separate validation cohort made up of 120 or so different subjects was used. Typing coverage differed by locus: A, B, C, DRB1 and DQB1 were typed in about 629-630 donors, DQA1 in 522, DPA1 in some 610, and DPB1 in around 440. Every repertoire in the discovery cohort had been generated on one and the same sequencing platform. The study combined high-throughput TCR immunosequencing, statistical association of individual TCRs with disease status, and machine learning to predict cytomegalovirus infection status. A later analysis re-examined previously published TCR beta repertoires from just over 650 donors and added high-resolution HLA genotyping to investigate patterns of TCR occurrence. Donor age, sex, ethnicity and CMV serostatus were compiled alongside the repertoire data. In the later analysis, no new phenotypic data were used to find candidate immune exposures; instead, reliance was placed on TCR beta sequences and their occurrence across donors. Of the 398 genotyped donors, over 65% fell in the genetic ancestry cluster associated with self-reported Caucasian donors. The study used immunosequencing to profile the T cell repertoires of under 700 subjects and linked those repertoires to cytomegalovirus serostatus. On average, roughly 240,000 unique TCR beta nucleotide sequences were sequenced per donor among several hundred genotyped donors of the cohort, with roughly a sixth of those sequences being non-productive. In an earlier analysis of 500 to 650 of the donors, high-throughput TCR beta sequencing was used to judge whether each TCR beta V gene segment behaved as functional or pseudogenic. Genome-wide SNP genotypes for about three fifths of the 666 donors were used in a later genetic analysis, which treated that subset as a discovery cohort. HLA typing included class I and class II loci at four-digit resolution.

Results and caveats for the whole study, not just this receptor: Assigning TCR associations to individual alleles was difficult when HLA alleles, especially DR and DQ, strongly co-occurred. Three of the identified cytomegalovirus-associated TCR beta chains were confirmed in vitro to be specific for cytomegalovirus antigens. Immune exposure information for the cohort was limited to CMV serostatus. In this cohort, only TCR beta chains were sequenced, and detectable features were limited by the absence of alpha or paired-chain data. A later analysis found that most CMV-associated TCR beta chains appeared HLA-restricted, with HLA associations seemingly driven largely by CMV exposure. Presence/absence analyses assumed roughly uniform sequencing depth across donors, an assumption that may not hold. In a later genetic analysis, fewer N-insertions in productive TCRs were reported among donors in an Asian-associated ancestry cluster than the approximately 710-donor mean. In both the original and validation cohorts, the classifier was reported to diagnose cytomegalovirus status with high specificity and sensitivity. Most TCR sequences were observed very rarely across donors, whereas some public TCRs were present in many individuals. A total of around 150 TCR beta chains were listed by the study as associated with cytomegalovirus. Because the 87-base-pair reads could not distinguish some IMGT-functional V segments, including TRBV6-2 and TRBV6-3, those segments were excluded. A later analysis associated 16,951 TCR beta sequences with specific HLA alleles at a false discovery rate of 0.05. A further reported finding was that TCR beta sequences accurately predicted the HLA-A and HLA-B alleles for most subjects in the first cohort. In a later analysis, TCR association rates were found to vary across HLA loci, with the most associated TCRs seen for DRB1 alleles and the fewest for HLA-C alleles. In a later analysis, several top co-occurrence clusters were reported to appear linked to parvovirus B19, influenza, CMV and Epstein-Barr virus. In an earlier analysis of 587 of the donors, most TCR beta V segments appeared in productive rearrangements about 87% or about 30% of the time, broadly matching IMGT annotations. Compared with equally common non-associated chains, HLA-associated TCR beta chains in a later analysis were more clonally expanded and had lower generation probabilities. Correlated functional status among segregating V segments might reflect linkage disequilibrium, but an unknown experimental factor could not be ruled out. The earlier analysis of a few hundred of the donors excluded over 15 rarely observed V segments, including chromosome 9 orphons, because counts were too low. Because HLA typing was missing for some donors at each locus, association tests included only the typed subset. It was suggested by the authors that the approach could potentially be generalized to other disease states and immunological phenotypes. A cluster of highly shared sequence variants was judged likely to be a technical artifact of the sequencing pipeline. In a later genetic analysis, a missense DCLRE1C variant was associated with V-gene and J-gene trimming of TCR beta chains, and the association was replicated in an independent cohort.

Based on the germline V gene (reference sequence), the CDR1 and CDR2 sequences are MNHEY and SMNVEV. The CDR3 numbers 15 residues from cysteine through phenylalanine. The DNA shown is the 45-base CDR3, in frame from base 1. The trim is 3 bases for V and 0 bases for J, with a gap of 12 bases between the germline ends. The cohort consisted of more than 650 healthy bone marrow donors. All cohort members were sampled while nominally healthy, although unrecorded immune exposures were likely present. The donor was CMV seronegative and was included in the group of approximately 350 seronegative cohort members. A peripheral blood sample was provided by each donor, and peripheral blood mononuclear cells were used for TCR beta sequencing. Genomic DNA was extracted from the blood cell samples with the Qiagen DNeasy Blood Extraction Kit. The library came from the immunoSEQ multiplex PCR assay. For the multiplex PCR, a mixture combining 60 forward primers for TCR Vbeta segments and 13 reverse primers for TCR Jbeta segments was used. The CDR3 region of rearranged TCR beta genes was amplified from genomic DNA by a multiplex PCR assay. The amplified TCR beta libraries were sequenced on the Illumina HiSeq System as 87-base-pair reads. Per the authors' processing: A later analysis counted tens of millions of unique TCR beta chains across the 666 repertoires, and roughly 11 million of these chains were shared by at least two donors. A nearest-neighbor algorithm error-corrected the raw reads and collapsed the reads into unique sequences, merging closely related sequences to remove PCR and sequencing errors. CDR3 sequences were aligned to IMGT reference sequences to assign V, D and J gene segments. For a sequence to be retained, a match of at least six nucleotides to both a V gene segment and a J gene segment was required. Rearrangements were classified as productive when the CDR3 lacked stop codons and remained in frame with V and J, and all other rearrangements were classified as non-productive. CDR3 was defined according to IMGT convention as the region running from the second conserved V-encoded cysteine to the conserved J-encoded phenylalanine. The earlier analysis of 450 to 750 of the donors excluded any sequence lacking an unambiguous match to a single V gene segment. In an earlier analysis of several hundred of the donors, V segments were called functional above 56.7% productive rearrangements and were called segregating when the between-donor standard deviation exceeded 5%. A statistical classification framework was built to diagnose cytomegalovirus status from the catalog of TCR beta chain sequences. In a later analysis, TCR nucleotide sequences were compared against IMGT/GENE-DB human TR gene sequences so that V and J genes could be assigned. The TCRdist pipeline was used in a later analysis to assign CDR3 sequences and most-parsimonious VDJ recombination scenarios. In a later analysis, each TCR beta chain was defined by its CDR3 amino acid sequence together with its V-gene family, and reads lacking a unique V-gene family were excluded. As a way to deal with suspected cross-contamination and a sequencing artifact, a later analysis dropped 450 to 700 nucleotide sequences that were highly shared and had low generation probability. A later analysis calculated a clonal expansion index for each public chain from normalized within-repertoire ranks of inferred template counts. In a later analysis, generation probabilities were computed using a VDJ recombination model fitted to out-of-frame rearrangements, and the results were checked against IGoR. A later analysis scored TCR-TCR, TCR-HLA and TCR-CMV co-occurrence with hypergeometric tests, applying a repertoire-size bias correction to TCR pairs. A later analysis estimated false discovery rates by permuting HLA or CMV assignments 20 times. A later analysis grouped co-occurring TCRs with DBSCAN, adding TCRdist sequence similarity when clustering within HLA-allele-positive subsets. Co-occurrence clustering excluded repertoires with fewer than 30,000 or more than 120,000 public chains, plus five with anomalous nucleotide sharing. TCRdb obtained this table from immuneACCESS and retained in-frame rearrangements with V and J assigned. These tables miss some clones; where compared with another copy, unresolved V genes account for less than half of the shortfall, and the remainder is unexplained. The V and J calls and clone size were taken over from that table, and D and trimming were inferred from the DNA. The sample has 110,000 to 150,000 clones on record, about three quarters of them singletons. Of the sample, 3.5% to 4% is held by the ten largest clones.

A word on this clone: Its antigen is still unknown. Qualities for individual bases were not recorded, and no much larger clone is one base off.

The source is a young man in good health and CMV-seronegative. The sequenced sample consisted of PBMCs. The chain is made from TRBV27 and TRBJ2-7, with TRBD1 as a weak D call on 6 bases. Here the CDR3 is given as CASSFSGAPSYEQYF. At the DNA level, the sequence is TGTGCCAGCAGTTTCTCAGGGGCCCCCTCCTACGAGCAGTACTTC.